Described below is a single T cell receptor (beta chain) sequence and its context. The sample is drawn from a study of CD8 T cells in Susac syndrome. Reverse transcription of about 0.45 to 1 ug RNA was performed with random hexamers. With immunoSEQ multiplex PCR, TCR beta CDR3 was amplified across 54 Vbeta and 13 Jbeta. In TCRdb, the immunoSEQ multiplex PCR reads were re-called with MiXCR into one record per CDR3 protein. The sample holds 130,000 or so distinct CDR3 sequences, about 95% seen once. Sequencing of TCR beta covered CD8+ and CD4+ T cells obtained from blood. This CDR3 comprises 15 residues. V was pared by 0 bases and J by 4 bases, with 13 bases between. Germline CDR1 DFQATT, CDR2 SNEGSKA (reference sequence).

This sequence was found in a human donor with multiple sclerosis. The V call is TRBV20-1, the J call TRBJ1-5; D uncertain. The material sequenced was CD4+ T cells from PBMCs. This chain's CDR3 is CSARDRLRGNQPQHF. In nucleotides, the CDR3 is TGCAGTGCTAGAGATCGTTTGAGAGGTAATCAGCCCCAGCATTTT.